A few counts support the clone carrying this T cell receptor (beta chain). No antigen is known for it. This specimen comes from a study of spatial heterogeneity in lung cancer. Background on the study: For the average unique TCR and UMI combination, more than eight occurrences appeared in raw reads.

Regarding the study as a whole: Blood carried ubiquitous expanded tumor TCRs more at resection than follow-up.

Noted time point: sample taken at primary tumor resection. The authors sequenced whole RNA from tumor, nontumor lung or frozen PBMC without sorting. On each TCR cDNA molecule, a unique molecular identifier was present. TCRdb re-called the 5' RACE reads with MiXCR, one entry per CDR3 protein. The table has approximately 92,000 distinct CDR3 sequences, 9.5% to 15% seen once; the top ten hold over 40%. CDR3 length equals 14 residues. The germline CDR1 and CDR2 sequences are DFQATT and SNEGSKA (reference sequence). The V gene lost 0 bases and the J gene lost 0 bases, with 9 bases spanning the gap. The genes are TRBV20-1 and TRBJ2-7, with D hard to call. This sequence originates from a male donor with early-stage non-small cell lung cancer. The material was PBMCs, obtained at surgery. The DNA for the CDR3 is TGCAGTGCTAGAGAGGACGCGAGCTCCTACGAGCAGTACTTC. Translating it yields CSAREDASSYEQYF.